This TCR beta chain was profiled in a study of shared clonotypes between healthy human individuals. General study points: Lower generation probabilities were found for non-shared clonotypes than for those shared by all four donors.

Sequencing was performed with immunoSEQ multiplex PCR; in TCRdb, only in-frame clones are kept and a portion is missing. The data contain roughly 1,500,000 clones, roughly 98.5% of them singletons. Each of the donors was a healthy adult who was HIV-negative and had not had a recent acute infection or vaccination. As regards this clone: Its antigen is unidentified.

This CDR3 has 15 amino acids. CDR1 SGHRS and CDR2 YFSETQ come from the germline V gene. The ends lost 6 bases at V and 7 bases at J; junction bases unmatched: 8. The clonotype was recovered from a man aged 25-40 years in good health. V is TRBV5-1 and J is TRBJ2-1; 12 bases are shared with TRBD2. The specimen sequenced was naive CD4+ T cells sorted from blood. Described subset: CD45RA+ positively selected. The CDR3 region is CASTGGTSGWNEQFF. CDR3 DNA: TGCGCCAGCACAGGTGGGACTAGCGGGTGGAATGAGCAGTTCTTC.